Listed here are 20 T cell receptor beta chains from one sample, sequenced in a study of shared clonotypes between healthy human individuals. This table comes from immunoSEQ multiplex PCR, and its TCRdb copy is limited to in-frame clones, with some not included. The table has about 480,000 clones, 60% to 80% seen once. The sample taken for sequencing was PBMCs. Source of these receptors: a woman between 40 and 55 years old in good health. Some clones in this sample may be carry-over from other donors' samples.

The chain carries TRBV27 and TRBJ2-1, with TRBD2 matching 13 bases. The junction had 5 bases not matched to a gene; V was cut back by 5 bases and J by 4 bases. Per the germline V gene, CDR1 is MNHEY and CDR2 is SMNVEV (reference sequence). This CDR3 has 16 residues. The CDR3 region has the DNA TGTGCCAGCAGTCCAACGACTAGCGGGAGGTACAATGAGCAGTTCTTC. Amino acids: CASSPTTSGRYNEQFF.

The V gene is TRBV7-3, the J gene TRBJ2-3, with 8 positions matching TRBD2. The CDR3 runs to 16 residues. With V trimmed by 5 bases and J by 5 bases, 12 bases remained unmatched. Germline CDR1 and CDR2: SGHTA and FQGTGA. The CDR3 DNA follows: TGTGCCAGCAGCGTTCGGGAGGGCCTGTTAAGAGATACGCAGTATTTT. This gives the protein CASSVREGLLRDTQYF.

This sequence joins TRBV7-2 and TRBJ1-4; D is perhaps TRBD1 (5 bases). V dropped 5 bases and J dropped 5 bases, with 12 bases sitting between them. The germline V gene has CDR1 SGHTA and CDR2 FQGNSA. The CDR3 runs 14 residues. The CDR3, as DNA: TGTGCCAGCAGCCGCTCAGGACAAAATGAAAAACTGTTTTTT. It encodes CASSRSGQNEKLFF.

The chain uses TRBV19 and TRBJ1-2, with 8 bases matching TRBD1. This CDR3 contains 16 residues. CDR1 is LNHDA, CDR2 SQIVND, per germline (reference sequence). V shed 4 bases, J shed 2 bases, and the junction held 9 bases outside the gene matches. The CDR3 spells CASSTARGQGNYGYTF. The CDR3 region has the DNA TGTGCCAGTAGTACGGCCCGAGGACAGGGCAACTATGGCTACACCTTC.

This clone was observed a few times. The chain is built from TRBV4-2 and TRBJ1-2; no firm D call. Trimming shortened V by 4 bases and J by 4 bases, and 13 bases separated the two germline ends. CDR3 length equals 14 residues. CDR1 is LGHNA and CDR2 is YNFKEQ in the germline V gene. The CDR3 DNA sequence: TGTGCCAGCAGCCTTTCCGGACTGAGCTATGGCTACACCTTC. Translated: CASSLSGLSYGYTF.

The chain combines TRBV4-2 with TRBJ2-1, with TRBD1 as a possible D gene (6 bases). The germline V gene encodes CDR1 LGHNA and CDR2 YNFKEQ. This CDR3 has 15 residues. V gave up 0 bases and J gave up 5 bases, with 11 bases separating them. CDR3 loop: CASSQDVGGHNEQFF. CDR3 in DNA: TGTGCCAGCAGCCAAGATGTTGGGGGCCACAATGAGCAGTTCTTC.

The chain carries TRBV4-1 and TRBJ2-7; TRBD1 might be the D (5 bases). The CDR3 has 14 residues. Per the germline V gene, CDR1 is MGHRA and CDR2 is YSYEKL. Trimming cost V 3 bases and J 3 bases, with 12 bases left between them. CDR3 in amino acids: CASSQWTTNYEQYF. CDR3 sequence (DNA): TGCGCCAGCAGCCAGTGGACAACTAACTACGAGCAGTACTTC.

The chain couples TRBV7-9 to TRBJ2-7, with D perhaps matching TRBD1 (6 bases). Germline values: CDR1 SEHNR, CDR2 FQNEAQ (reference sequence). The CDR3 is made up of 18 amino acids. Trimming cost V 1 base and J 2 bases, with 21 bases left between them. CDR3 in amino acids: CASSLEPDQGPRPYEQYF. CDR3 bases: TGTGCCAGCAGCTTAGAGCCAGACCAGGGGCCCCGACCCTACGAGCAGTACTTC.

V gene TRBV5-8 combines with J gene TRBJ1-3; the D is unclear. This CDR3 comprises 15 residues. V was shortened by 0 bases and J by 0 bases, with 7 bases between the two germline ends. CDR1 is SGHTS and CDR2 is YDEGEE in the germline V gene. CDR3 region: CASSLGRGSGNTIYF. The CDR3 bases are TGTGCCAGCAGCTTGGGACGGGGCTCTGGAAACACCATATATTTT.

V is TRBV6-1 and J is TRBJ2-3; D assignment may be TRBD1 or TRBD2 (6 bases each). The V and J ends lost 10 bases and 1 base respectively, with 15 bases between them. Per germline, CDR1 MNHNS and CDR2 SASEGT. This CDR3 is 14 amino acids long. The CDR3 reads CATGGREGTDTQYF. In DNA form, the CDR3 reads TGTGCCACCGGGGGCCGGGAAGGCACAGATACGCAGTATTTT.

J is TRBJ2-7 and V is TRBV5-4; perhaps TRBD1 as D (6 bases). Trimming shortened V by 4 bases and J by 2 bases, and 10 bases separated the two germline ends. The CDR3 is 13 residues long. Germline lookup yields CDR1 SGHNT and CDR2 YYREEE (reference sequence). The CDR3 region is CASSKTGPYEQYF. CDR3 coding DNA: TGTGCCAGCAGCAAGACAGGCCCCTACGAGCAGTACTTC. The entire variable domain, with the rest obtained from reference TRBV5-4 and TRBJ2-7, is as follows: ETGVTQSPTHLIKTRGQQVTLRCSSQSGHNTVSWYQQALGQGPQFIFQYYREEENGRGNFPPRFSGLQFPNYSSELNVNALELDDSALYLCASSKTGPYEQYFGPGTRLTVT.

This clone has ten or more counts. Within the sample, other DNA sequences also encode this same CDR3. V usage is TRBV29-1 and J usage is TRBJ2-5, with D tentatively TRBD2 (5 bases). In germline, CDR1 is SQVTM, CDR2 ANQGSEA. V lost 4 bases and J lost 5, with 14 bases in between. CDR3 size: 13 residues. The CDR3 sequence: CSVAEGARETQYF. The CDR3 nucleotides read TGCAGCGTTGCCGAGGGAGCAAGGGAGACCCAGTACTTC.

This sequence joins TRBV4-2 and TRBJ2-3; TRBD2 matches 9 bases. This CDR3 has 19 residues. Germline assignment: CDR1 LGHNA and CDR2 YNFKEQ. Trimming at V came to 4 bases and at J to 0 bases, leaving 14 bases not matched to a gene. In DNA form, the CDR3 reads TGTGCCAGCAGCCCAGCCCCGATTACTAGCGGGCTTAGCACAGATACGCAGTATTTT. Translation: CASSPAPITSGLSTDTQYF.

This clone was seen at least ten times. The chain combines TRBV5-1 with TRBJ2-3; maybe TRBD1 (5 bases). Trimming shortened V by 5 bases and J by 2 bases, and 9 bases separated the two germline ends. The CDR3 has 13 amino acids. The V gene's germline CDR1 is SGHRS and CDR2 YFSETQ. The CDR3 DNA reads as TGCGCCAGCAGGACAGCCCTCACAGATACGCAGTATTTT. It yields the protein CASRTALTDTQYF.

The gene calls are TRBV4-2 and TRBJ2-7, with 7 bases lining up with TRBD1. Germline lookup yields CDR1 LGHNA and CDR2 YNFKEQ. CDR3 length: 13 residues. The J segment lost 3 bases and the V segment lost 1 base, leaving 0 bases of the junction unmatched. The CDR3 sequence: CASSQGTGYEQYF. The CDR3 DNA is TGTGCCAGCAGCCAAGGGACAGGCTACGAGCAGTACTTC.

As to this clone: It may be a read error: a sequence one base away is much more abundant. J is TRBJ2-7 and V is TRBV28; 12 bases align to TRBD2. Germline V CDR1 and CDR2: MDHEN, SYDVKM. CDR3 length: 15 residues. V lost 5 bases to trimming and J lost 1 base; unmatched junction nucleotides: 3. Written as DNA, the CDR3 is TGTGCCAGCAGTCGACTAGCGGGAGAGTCCTACGAGCAGTACTTC. It codes for CASSRLAGESYEQYF. Using reference TRBV28 and TRBJ2-7 for the parts outside the CDR3, the full variable domain is DVKVTQSSRYLVKRTGEKVFLECVQDMDHENMFWYRQDPGLGLRLIYFSYDVKMKEKGDIPEGYSVSREKKERFSLILESASTNQTSMYLCASSRLAGESYEQYFGPGTRLTVT.

The V and J genes are TRBV19 and TRBJ1-1, with D maybe TRBD1 (5 bases). Trimming pared 3 bases from V and 8 bases from J, leaving 13 bases between. CDR1 LNHDA and CDR2 SQIVND come from the germline V gene (reference sequence). The CDR3 sequence is 13 residues long. This CDR3 reads CASSMTDSPEAFF. DNA of the CDR3: TGTGCCAGTAGTATGACAGACAGCCCAGAAGCTTTCTTT. Complete variable domain (other parts from reference TRBV19 and TRBJ1-1): DGGITQSPKYLFRKEGQNVTLSCEQNLNHDAMYWYRQDPGQGLRLIYYSQIVNDFQKGDIAEGYSVSREKKESFPLTVTSAQKNPTAFYLCASSMTDSPEAFFGQGTRLTVV.

The table lists this clone with many counts. The chain has TRBV14 and TRBJ1-4; the D is unclear. CDR3 length: 14 amino acids. Germline CDR1 is SGHDN and CDR2 is FVKESK. V gave up 2 bases and J gave up 12 bases, with 16 bases separating them. The CDR3 sequence is CASSQLVSARELFF. The CDR3 DNA is TGTGCCAGCAGCCAATTAGTGTCGGCGAGGGAACTGTTTTTT.

The rearrangement links TRBV4-2 to TRBJ1-4; D call uncertain. The CDR3 loop spans 14 amino acids. Per germline, CDR1 LGHNA and CDR2 YNFKEQ. Trimming shortened V by 4 bases and J by 2 bases, and 8 bases separated the two germline ends. This CDR3 reads CASSRGMTNEKLFF. As DNA, the CDR3 is TGTGCCAGCAGCCGGGGTATGACTAATGAAAAACTGTTTTTT.

The chain links TRBV7-9 to TRBJ2-5; D uncertain. The germline CDR1 and CDR2 sequences are SEHNR and FQNEAQ (reference sequence). Between the trimmed V and J ends, which lost 1 base and 5 bases, there was a span of 14 bases. The CDR3 has 15 residues. CDR3 amino acids: CASSLGVVDPETQYF. The CDR3 region has the DNA TGTGCCAGCAGCTTAGGAGTAGTTGATCCCGAGACCCAGTACTTC.